This T cell receptor (beta chain) was identified during a study of blood T cells in healthy people across ages. The CDR3 totals 15 residues. The germline V and J ends were trimmed by 5 bases and 3 bases, with 16 bases remaining between them. Germline V gene sequence: CDR1 SGHTA, CDR2 FQGNSA. PCR was performed a second time for roughly 6 to 12 cycles using a sample-barcoded 5' primer and a J-beta primer mix. One entry per CDR3 protein, called by TCRdb with MiXCR from the 5' RACE reads. The sample shows 600,000 or so distinct CDR3 sequences, 40% to 50% of them seen only once. This clonotype was counted a few times.

The chain links TRBV7-2 to TRBJ1-2, with D possibly matching TRBD1 (6 bases). Sequencing was done on a sample of blood. The TCR originated in a man older than 75 in good health. CDR3 in DNA: TGTGCCAGCAGCCTCTCGGACAGTACGGACTATGGCTACACCTTC. Amino acids: CASSLSDSTDYGYTF. The variable domain in full, completed from reference TRBV7-2 and TRBJ1-2, reads GAGVSQSPSNKVTEKGKDVELRCDPISGHTALYWYRQSLGQGLEFLIYFQGNSAPDKSGLPSDRFSAERTGGSVSTLTIQRTQQEDSAVYLCASSLSDSTDYGYTFGSGTRLTVV.